Included here is one TCR beta chain sequence, with context. The antigen is unknown. Use of 60 Vbeta and 13 Jbeta primers characterized the PCR. Sequenced by immunoSEQ multiplex PCR; TCRdb stores in-frame clones only, minus some. Its table records about 41,000 clones. The CDR3 is 18 residues long. Germline CDR1 reads LGHNA; CDR2 reads YSLEER. Trimming removed 0 bases at V and 1 base at J, with 19 bases between. This entry comes from a study of cytomegalovirus exposure and HLA in healthy donors. Study results and caveats: In a later analysis, parvovirus B19, influenza, CMV and Epstein-Barr virus appeared linked to several top co-occurrence clusters.

The receptor was derived from a man aged 25 to 40 in good health and CMV-seronegative. The J gene is TRBJ2-7, the V gene TRBV4-3, with TRBD2 as a possible D gene (7 bases). The sequenced sample was PBMCs. CDR3 in DNA: TGCGCCAGCAGCCAAGAAATGGGGGGGGACACCCTGTCCTACGAGCAGTACTTC. Its translation: CASSQEMGGDTLSYEQYF.